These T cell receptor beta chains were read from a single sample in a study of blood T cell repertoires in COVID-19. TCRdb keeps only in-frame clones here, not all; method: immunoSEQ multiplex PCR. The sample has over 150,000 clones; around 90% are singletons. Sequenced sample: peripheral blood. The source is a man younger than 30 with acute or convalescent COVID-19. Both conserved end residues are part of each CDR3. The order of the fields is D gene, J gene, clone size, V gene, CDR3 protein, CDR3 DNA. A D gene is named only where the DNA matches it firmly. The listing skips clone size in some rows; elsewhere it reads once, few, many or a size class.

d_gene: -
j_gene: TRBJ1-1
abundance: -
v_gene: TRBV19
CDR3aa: CASTSQRWAEAFF
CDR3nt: TGTGCCAGTACCTCCCAGCGGTGGGCTGAAGCTTTCTTT

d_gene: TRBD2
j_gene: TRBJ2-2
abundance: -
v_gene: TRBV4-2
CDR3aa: CASSLGLAGVTGELFF
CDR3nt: TGTGCCAGCAGCCTTGGACTAGCGGGGGTCACCGGGGAGCTGTTTTTT

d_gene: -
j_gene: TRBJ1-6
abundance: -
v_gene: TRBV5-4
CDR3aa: CASSLGGGVNNSPLHF
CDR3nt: TGTGCCAGCAGCTTGGGGGGGGGCGTCAATAATTCACCCCTCCACTTT

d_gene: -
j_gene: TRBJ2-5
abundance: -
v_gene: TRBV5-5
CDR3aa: CASSSPEADYEETQYF
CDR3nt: TGTGCCAGCAGCTCCCCGGAGGCCGACTACGAAGAGACCCAGTACTTC

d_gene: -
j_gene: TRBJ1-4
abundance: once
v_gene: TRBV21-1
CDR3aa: CASSKATCDGNEKLFF
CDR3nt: TGTGCCAGCAGCAAAGCTACTTGTGATGGTAATGAAAAACTGTTTTTT

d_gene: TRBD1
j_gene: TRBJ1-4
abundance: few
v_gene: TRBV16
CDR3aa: CASSQDRAGEKLFF
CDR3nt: TGTGCCAGCAGCCAGGACAGGGCGGGAGAAAAACTGTTTTTT

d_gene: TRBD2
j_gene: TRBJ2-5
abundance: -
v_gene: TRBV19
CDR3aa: CASSQLTGGGLETQYF
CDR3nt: TGTGCCAGTAGCCAGCTAACGGGAGGGGGTCTAGAGACCCAGTACTTC

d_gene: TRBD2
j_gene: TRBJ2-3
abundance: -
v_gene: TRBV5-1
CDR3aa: CASSFPIAGGPADTQYF
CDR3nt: TGCGCCAGCAGCTTCCCTATAGCGGGAGGGCCAGCAGATACGCAGTATTTT

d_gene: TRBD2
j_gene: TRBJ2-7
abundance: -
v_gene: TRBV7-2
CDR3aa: CASRLGLAIYEQYF
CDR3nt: TGTGCCAGCAGGCTGGGACTAGCTATCTACGAGCAGTACTTC

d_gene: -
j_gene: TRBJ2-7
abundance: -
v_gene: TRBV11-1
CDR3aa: CASSSRLAYEQYF
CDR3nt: TGTGCCAGCAGCTCCCGACTCGCCTACGAGCAGTACTTC

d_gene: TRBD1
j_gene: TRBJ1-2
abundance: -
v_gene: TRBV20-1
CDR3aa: CSASEGARGYTF
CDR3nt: TGCAGTGCTAGTGAGGGGGCGCGTGGCTACACCTTC

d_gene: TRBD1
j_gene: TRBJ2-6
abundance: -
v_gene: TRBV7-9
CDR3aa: CASRTDGTGGAGANVLTF
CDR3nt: TGTGCCAGCAGGACCGACGGGACAGGGGGCGCTGGGGCCAACGTCCTGACTTTC

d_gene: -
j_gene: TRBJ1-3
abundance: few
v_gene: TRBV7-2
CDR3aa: CASSLVPGSGNTIYF
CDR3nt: TGTGCCAGCAGCTTAGTGCCCGGGTCTGGAAACACCATATATTTT

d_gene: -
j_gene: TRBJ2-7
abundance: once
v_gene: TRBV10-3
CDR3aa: CAISATADEQYF
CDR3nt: TGTGCCATCAGTGCGACTGCCGACGAGCAGTACTTC

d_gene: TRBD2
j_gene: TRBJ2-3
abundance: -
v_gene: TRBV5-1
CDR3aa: CASSLAIQASGYELSYTDTQYF
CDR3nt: TGCGCCAGCAGCTTGGCCATTCAAGCTAGCGGGTACGAACTAAGCTACACAGATACGCAGTATTTT

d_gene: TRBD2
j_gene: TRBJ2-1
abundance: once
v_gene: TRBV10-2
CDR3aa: CASKAGAPNEQFF
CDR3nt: TGCGCCAGCAAGGCGGGAGCCCCCAATGAGCAGTTCTTC

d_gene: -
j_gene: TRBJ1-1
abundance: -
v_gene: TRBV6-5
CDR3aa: CASSYGGGGTEAFF
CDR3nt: TGTGCCAGCAGTTACGGGGGCGGGGGCACTGAAGCTTTCTTT

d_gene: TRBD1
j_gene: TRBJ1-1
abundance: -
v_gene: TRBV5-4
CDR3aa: CASSLDRGKMNTEAFF
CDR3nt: TGTGCCAGCAGCTTGGACAGGGGGAAGATGAACACTGAAGCTTTCTTT

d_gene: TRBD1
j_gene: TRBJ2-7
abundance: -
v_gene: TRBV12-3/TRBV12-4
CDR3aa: CASSRTGFEQYF
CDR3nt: TGTGCCAGCAGCAGGACAGGGTTCGAGCAGTACTTC

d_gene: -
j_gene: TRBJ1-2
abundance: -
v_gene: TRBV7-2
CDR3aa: CASSFAIGETDGYTF
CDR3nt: TGTGCCAGCAGCTTCGCGATAGGGGAAACTGACGGCTACACCTTC

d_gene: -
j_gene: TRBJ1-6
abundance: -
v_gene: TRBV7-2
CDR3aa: CASSPRGGANNSPLHF
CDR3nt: TGTGCCAGCAGCCCCCGCGGGGGGGCGAATAATTCACCCCTCCACTTT

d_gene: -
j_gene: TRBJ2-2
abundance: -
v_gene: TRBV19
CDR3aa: CASSILPGELFF
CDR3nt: TGTGCCAGTAGTATCCTACCCGGGGAGCTGTTTTTT

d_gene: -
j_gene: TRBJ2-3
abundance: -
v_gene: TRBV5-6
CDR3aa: CASSYQITDTQYF
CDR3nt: TGTGCCAGCAGCTACCAGATCACAGATACGCAGTATTTT

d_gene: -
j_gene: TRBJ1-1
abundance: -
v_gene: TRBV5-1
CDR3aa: CASSLDGPNTEAFF
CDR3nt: TGCGCCAGCAGCTTGGATGGCCCGAACACTGAAGCTTTCTTT

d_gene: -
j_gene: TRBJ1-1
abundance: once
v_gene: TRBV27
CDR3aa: CASSLTGNTEAFF
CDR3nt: TGTGCCAGCAGTTTAACGGGAAACACTGAAGCTTTCTTT

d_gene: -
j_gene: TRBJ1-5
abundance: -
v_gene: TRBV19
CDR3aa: CASSWDFGNQPQHF
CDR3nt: TGTGCCAGTAGCTGGGACTTTGGCAATCAGCCCCAGCATTTT

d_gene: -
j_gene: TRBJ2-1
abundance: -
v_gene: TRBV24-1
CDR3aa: CATSAGYATSPLNNEQFF
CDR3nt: TGTGCCACCAGTGCCGGCTATGCCACTAGCCCCTTAAACAATGAGCAGTTCTTC

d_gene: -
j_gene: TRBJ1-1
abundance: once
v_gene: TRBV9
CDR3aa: CASSVVLGARTEAFF
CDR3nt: TGTGCCAGCAGCGTAGTTCTGGGGGCGAGGACTGAAGCTTTCTTT

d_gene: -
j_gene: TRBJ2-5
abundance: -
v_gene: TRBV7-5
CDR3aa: CARSPPRSQGKETQYF
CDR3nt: TGTGCCAGAAGCCCCCCCCGCTCACAGGGAAAAGAGACCCAGTACTTC

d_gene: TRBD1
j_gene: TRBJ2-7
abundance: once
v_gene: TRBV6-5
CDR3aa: CASSYPRQGAYEQYF
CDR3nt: TGTGCCAGCAGTTACCCCAGACAGGGAGCCTACGAGCAGTACTTC

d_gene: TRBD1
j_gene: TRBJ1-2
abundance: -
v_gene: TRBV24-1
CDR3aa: CATSDSRTGEAYGYTF
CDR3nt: TGTGCCACCAGTGACTCAAGGACAGGTGAAGCGTATGGCTACACCTTC

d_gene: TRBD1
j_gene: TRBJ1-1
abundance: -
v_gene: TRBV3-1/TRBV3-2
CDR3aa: CASSHRTGGNTEAFF
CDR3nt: TGTGCCAGCAGCCATCGGACAGGGGGAAACACTGAAGCTTTCTTT

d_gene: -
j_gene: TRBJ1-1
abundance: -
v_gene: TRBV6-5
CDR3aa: CASSLSGTEAFF
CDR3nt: TGTGCCAGCAGTCTATCAGGGACTGAAGCTTTCTTT

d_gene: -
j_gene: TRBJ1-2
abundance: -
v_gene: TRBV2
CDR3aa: CASSGQPYGYTF
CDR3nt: TGTGCCAGCAGTGGACAGCCCTATGGCTACACCTTC

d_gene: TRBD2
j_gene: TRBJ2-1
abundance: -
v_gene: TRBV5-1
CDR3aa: CASSGTSGASSYNEQFF
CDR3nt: TGCGCCAGCAGCGGGACTAGCGGGGCGAGCTCCTACAATGAGCAGTTCTTC

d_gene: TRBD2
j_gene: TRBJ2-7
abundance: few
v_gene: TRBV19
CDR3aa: CASSSSGPYEQYF
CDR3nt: TGTGCCAGTAGCTCTAGCGGCCCCTACGAGCAGTACTTC

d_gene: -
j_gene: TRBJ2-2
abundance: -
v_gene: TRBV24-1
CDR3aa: CATSDPLLWGESGELFF
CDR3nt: TGTGCCACCAGTGACCCCCTCTTGTGGGGGGAGTCCGGGGAGCTGTTTTTT

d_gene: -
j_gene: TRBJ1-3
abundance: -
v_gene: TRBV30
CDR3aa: CAWSVSGKRGVGNTIYF
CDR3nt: TGTGCCTGGAGTGTGTCAGGGAAACGCGGGGTGGGAAACACCATATATTTT

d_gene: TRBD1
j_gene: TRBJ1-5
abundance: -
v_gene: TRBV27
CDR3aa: CASSSTGQGLDQPQHF
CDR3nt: TGTGCCAGCAGTTCAACCGGACAGGGATTGGATCAGCCCCAGCATTTT

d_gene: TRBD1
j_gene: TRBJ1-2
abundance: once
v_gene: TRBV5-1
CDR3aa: CASSVSTGVPGYTF
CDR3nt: TGCGCCAGCAGCGTATCGACAGGGGTGCCTGGCTACACCTTC

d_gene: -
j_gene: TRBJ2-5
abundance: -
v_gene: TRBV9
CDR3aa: CASSPASGSWETQYF
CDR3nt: TGTGCCAGCTCACCGGCCTCAGGGTCCTGGGAGACCCAGTACTTC

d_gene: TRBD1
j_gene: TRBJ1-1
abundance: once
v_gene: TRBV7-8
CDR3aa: CASSWTGAPGGTEAFF
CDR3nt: TGTGCCAGCAGCTGGACAGGGGCGCCTGGGGGGACTGAAGCTTTCTTT

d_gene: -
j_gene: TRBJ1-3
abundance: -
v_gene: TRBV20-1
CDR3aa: CSASRAGSGNTIYF
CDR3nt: TGCAGTGCTAGTAGAGCAGGCTCTGGAAACACCATATATTTT

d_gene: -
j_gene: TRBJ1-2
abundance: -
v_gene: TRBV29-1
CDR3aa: CSALRGGNGYTF
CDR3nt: TGCAGCGCCCTACGGGGGGGAAATGGCTACACCTTC

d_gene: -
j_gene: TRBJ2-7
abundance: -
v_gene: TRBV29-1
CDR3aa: CSVGDSPAREQYF
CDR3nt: TGCAGCGTGGGGGACTCACCGGCGAGGGAGCAGTACTTC

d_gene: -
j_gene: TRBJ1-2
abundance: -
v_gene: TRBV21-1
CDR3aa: CASSKVNLPTLARDRVSYGYTF
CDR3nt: TGTGCCAGCAGCAAAGTGAATCTCCCTACACTGGCCCGTGACAGAGTGAGCTATGGCTACACCTTC

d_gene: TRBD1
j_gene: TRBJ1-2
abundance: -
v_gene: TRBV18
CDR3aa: CASSPLEGARGYTF
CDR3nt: TGTGCCAGCTCACCACTGGAGGGGGCGCGGGGCTACACCTTC

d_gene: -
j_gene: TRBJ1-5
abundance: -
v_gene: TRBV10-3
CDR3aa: CAISGDSNQPQHF
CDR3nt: TGTGCCATCTCAGGGGATAGCAATCAGCCCCAGCATTTT